A single sample is the source of the 18 T cell receptor beta chains below, sequenced in a study of blood T cell repertoires in COVID-19. TCRdb's table, derived via immunoSEQ multiplex PCR, lists solely in-frame clones and lacks some. The sample holds around 310,000 clones, 89% seen once. The sequenced material came from PBMCs or T cells enriched from blood (not recorded which). The receptors were sampled from a woman under 40 who had recovered from COVID-19.

V usage is TRBV11-2 and J usage is TRBJ2-7; the D gene is possibly TRBD1 (6 bases). V gave up 1 base and J gave up 3 bases, with 16 bases separating them. Germline V gene data show CDR1 as SGHAT and CDR2 as FQNNGV. This CDR3 has 16 amino acids. The CDR3 reads CASSLVLWTVGYEQYF. DNA of the CDR3: TGTGCCAGCAGCTTAGTATTGTGGACAGTCGGCTACGAGCAGTACTTC.

The chain has TRBV7-2 and TRBJ2-3; D is possibly TRBD1 (6 bases). Deletions cut 1 base from V and 7 bases from J, with 24 bases between. This CDR3 spans 18 amino acids. CDR1 is SGHTA and CDR2 is FQGNSA in the germline V gene. CDR3 DNA: TGTGCCAGCAGCTTAGGAGCAATGGGGACACAAGTGTACAATACGCAGTATTTT. The encoded protein is CASSLGAMGTQVYNTQYF. Full variable domain (rest looked up from reference TRBV7-2 and TRBJ2-3): GAGVSQSPSNKVTEKGKDVELRCDPISGHTALYWYRQSLGQGLEFLIYFQGNSAPDKSGLPSDRFSAERTGGSVSTLTIQRTQQEDSAVYLCASSLGAMGTQVYNTQYFGPGTRLTVL.

CDR3 protein: CASSSADDRDTEAFF. CDR3 in DNA: TGTGCCAGCAGCTCCGCTGATGACAGGGACACTGAAGCTTTCTTT. This chain links TRBV7-3 with TRBJ1-1; 7 bases agree with TRBD1. Germline V gene sequence: CDR1 SGHTA, CDR2 FQGTGA. CDR3 length: 15 residues. V lost 4 bases, J lost 3 bases, and 8 bases stayed unmatched. Together with reference TRBV7-3 and TRBJ1-1, the CDR3 gives the full variable domain: GAGVSQTPSNKVTEKGKYVELRCDPISGHTALYWYRQSLGQGPEFLIYFQGTGAADDSGLPNDRFFAVRPEGSVSTLKIQRTERGDSAVYLCASSSADDRDTEAFFGQGTRLTVV.

The chain uses TRBV10-3 and TRBJ1-4, with 8 positions matching TRBD1. The CDR3 runs to 14 residues. Germline CDR1 reads ENHRY; CDR2 reads SYGVKD. J gave up 3 bases and V 6 bases, and 3 bases lay outside the gene matches. The CDR3 DNA sequence: TGTGCCATCAGGGGACAGGCAGCTAATGAAAAACTGTTTTTT. It yields the protein CAIRGQAANEKLFF.

CDR3 amino acids: CASSPEPNNEKLFF. The CDR3 nucleotides read TGTGCCAGTAGTCCGGAGCCGAATAATGAAAAACTGTTTTTT. The chain employs TRBV19 and TRBJ1-4, with D unclear. The V and J ends lost 5 bases and 4 bases respectively, with 11 bases between them. The CDR3 length is 14 residues. CDR1 is LNHDA, CDR2 SQIVND, per germline (reference sequence).

Note on this clone: Different DNA sequences within this sample yield the same CDR3. The chain combines TRBV6-5 with TRBJ1-1, with 7 bases lining up with TRBD1. Looked up from germline, CDR1 is MNHEY and CDR2 is SVGAGI. V lost 5 bases, J lost 1 base, and 1 base stayed unmatched. The CDR3 totals 13 residues. CDR3 in amino acids: CASSRTGNTEAFF. The CDR3 DNA is TGTGCCAGCAGTCGGACAGGGAACACTGAAGCTTTCTTT.

The chain combines TRBV5-1 with TRBJ2-2; D not certain. The CDR3 sequence is 13 residues long. The germline V gene encodes CDR1 SGHRS and CDR2 YFSETQ. V lost 2 bases and J lost 6, with 8 bases in between. This CDR3 reads CASSLRLPGELFF. CDR3 DNA: TGCGCCAGCAGCTTACGGTTGCCCGGGGAGCTGTTTTTT.

The chain uses TRBV2 and TRBJ2-7; 12 bases match TRBD1. The V and J ends lost 7 bases and 4 bases, in that order; junction bases with no gene match: 8. Germline loops: CDR1 SNHLY, CDR2 FYNNEI. The CDR3 is made up of 15 amino acids. This chain's CDR3 is CASTQGQGAAYEQYF. The CDR3 DNA reads as TGTGCCAGCACTCAGGGACAGGGGGCCGCGTACGAGCAGTACTTC.

The chain employs TRBV30 and TRBJ1-5; tentatively, D is TRBD1 (6 bases). The V and J ends lost 0 bases and 6 bases respectively, with 15 bases between them. Looked up from germline, CDR1 is GTSNPN and CDR2 is SVGIG (reference sequence). The CDR3 consists of 15 residues. The CDR3 sequence: CAWSVQQGWAQPQHF. The CDR3 coding sequence is TGTGCCTGGAGTGTACAACAGGGATGGGCTCAGCCCCAGCATTTT. The full variable domain, its missing parts supplied by reference TRBV30 and TRBJ1-5, is SQTIHQWPATLVQPVGSPLSLECTVEGTSNPNLYWYRQAAGRGLQLLFYSVGIGQISSEVPQNLSASRPQDRQFILSSKKLLLSDSGFYLCAWSVQQGWAQPQHFGDGTRLSIL.

The V gene is TRBV19, the J gene TRBJ2-2, with a possible D match to TRBD1 (5 bases). CDR1 is LNHDA and CDR2 is SQIVND in the germline V gene (reference sequence). This CDR3 has 15 residues. With 3 bases removed from V and 6 bases from J, the gap between germline ends came to 14 bases. Written as DNA, the CDR3 is TGTGCCAGTAGTATCTTAGGGGATCCCCCCGGGGAGCTGTTTTTT. Translation: CASSILGDPPGELFF.

V gene TRBV7-9 combines with J gene TRBJ1-2; 8 bases are a match to TRBD1. The germline CDR1 and CDR2 sequences are SEHNR and FQNEAQ (reference sequence). CDR3 length: 15 residues. The trim removed 5 bases at V and 6 bases at J, leaving 11 bases unmatched. CDR3 loop: CASSIPTGEGNGYTF. The CDR3 region has the DNA TGTGCCAGCAGCATACCGACAGGGGAGGGGAATGGCTACACCTTC.

This clone was observed a few times. V and J are TRBV7-2 and TRBJ1-4; 7 bases agree with TRBD1. The length of the CDR3 is 15 residues. V lost 3 bases and J lost 7; bases outside the gene matches: 8. Looked up from germline, CDR1 is SGHTA and CDR2 is FQGNSA. In nucleotides, the CDR3 is TGTGCCAGCAGCTTTGACAGGGCGAAGGTTGAAAAACTGTTTTTT. Protein sequence: CASSFDRAKVEKLFF.

This sequence joins TRBV5-1 and TRBJ1-4, with TRBD1 as a possible D gene (5 bases). The germline gives CDR1 SGHRS, CDR2 YFSETQ. The V gene lost 1 base and the J gene lost 6 bases, with 19 bases spanning the gap. The CDR3 length is 17 residues. CDR3 bases: TGCGCCAGCAGCTTGATCGTAAGGCAGGGAGGGGATGAAAAACTGTTTTTT. Its protein is CASSLIVRQGGDEKLFF.

This chain's CDR3 is CASSPRMGGSAGELFF. CDR3 coding DNA: TGTGCCAGCAGCCCTCGGATGGGAGGTAGCGCCGGGGAGCTGTTTTTT. This chain links TRBV7-8 with TRBJ2-2, with D perhaps TRBD2 (6 bases). This CDR3 spans 16 amino acids. In germline, CDR1 is SGHVS, CDR2 FQNEAQ. Trimming left V 5 bases short and J 6 bases short, with 19 bases between.

The CDR3 DNA sequence: TGTGCCAGCAGCTTTTTCCCTGGGCATGATACGCAGTATTTT. As protein: CASSFFPGHDTQYF. This chain uses TRBV7-2 with TRBJ2-3; D is unclear. Trimming took off 3 bases at V and 6 bases at J, with 13 bases between the two ends. Germline values: CDR1 SGHTA, CDR2 FQGNSA. The CDR3 totals 14 residues.

The V gene is TRBV5-8, the J gene TRBJ1-1; perhaps TRBD1 as D (6 bases). This CDR3 has 15 amino acids. V lost 3 bases to trimming and J lost 0 bases, with 12 bases between them. Germline lookup yields CDR1 SGHTS and CDR2 YDEGEE. CDR3 DNA sequence: TGTGCCAGCAGCTCTAAACAGGGAGTGAACACTGAAGCTTTCTTT. Its protein product is CASSSKQGVNTEAFF.

This clone was seen repeatedly, ten times or more. The chain has TRBV6-5 and TRBJ2-7; 9 bases fit TRBD1. Germline assignment: CDR1 MNHEY and CDR2 SVGAGI. Trimming removed 0 bases from V and 7 bases from J; junction bases left unmatched: 7. There are 15 residues in the CDR3. CDR3 residues: CASSYSRDRAGEQYF. The CDR3 DNA sequence: TGTGCCAGCAGTTACTCCCGGGACAGGGCCGGGGAGCAGTACTTC.

This chain links TRBV4-3 with TRBJ2-7, with D perhaps TRBD2 (6 bases). V lost 0 bases and J lost 2, with 14 bases in between. Germline V gene sequence: CDR1 LGHNA, CDR2 YSLEER. There are 16 residues in the CDR3. The CDR3 spells CASSQDGGMVAYEQYF. DNA for the CDR3: TGCGCCAGCAGCCAAGATGGCGGGATGGTTGCCTACGAGCAGTACTTC.